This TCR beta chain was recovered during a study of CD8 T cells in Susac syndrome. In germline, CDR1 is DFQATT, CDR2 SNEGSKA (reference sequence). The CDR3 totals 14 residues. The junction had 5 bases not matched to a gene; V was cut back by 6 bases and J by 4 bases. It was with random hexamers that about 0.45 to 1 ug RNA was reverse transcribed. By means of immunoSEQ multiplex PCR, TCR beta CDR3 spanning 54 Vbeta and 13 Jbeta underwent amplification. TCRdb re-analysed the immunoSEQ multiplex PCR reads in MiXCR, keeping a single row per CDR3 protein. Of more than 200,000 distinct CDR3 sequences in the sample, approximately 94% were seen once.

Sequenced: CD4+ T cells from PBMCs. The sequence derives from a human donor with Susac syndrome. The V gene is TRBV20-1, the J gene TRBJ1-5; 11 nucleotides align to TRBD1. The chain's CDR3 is CSAMGQGGNQPQHF. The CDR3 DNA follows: TGCAGTGCCATGGGACAGGGGGGTAATCAGCCCCAGCATTTT.